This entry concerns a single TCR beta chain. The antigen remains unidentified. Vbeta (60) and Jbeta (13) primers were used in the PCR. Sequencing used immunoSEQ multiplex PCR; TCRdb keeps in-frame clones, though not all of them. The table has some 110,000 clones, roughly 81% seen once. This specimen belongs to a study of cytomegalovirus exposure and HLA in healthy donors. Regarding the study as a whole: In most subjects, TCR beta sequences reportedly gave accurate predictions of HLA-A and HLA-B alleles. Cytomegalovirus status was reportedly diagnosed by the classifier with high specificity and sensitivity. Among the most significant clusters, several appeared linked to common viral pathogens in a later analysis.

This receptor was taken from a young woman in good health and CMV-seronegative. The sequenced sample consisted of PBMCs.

In nucleotides, the CDR3 is TGCGCCAGCAGCGTCATGACAGAGAACACTGAAGCTTTCTTT. Translated: CASSVMTENTEAFF. The chain employs TRBV5-1 and TRBJ1-1, with D perhaps matching TRBD1 (5 bases). This CDR3 contains 14 residues. In germline, CDR1 is SGHRS, CDR2 YFSETQ. The ends were cut back, 4 bases at V and 1 base at J, with 11 bases in the middle.